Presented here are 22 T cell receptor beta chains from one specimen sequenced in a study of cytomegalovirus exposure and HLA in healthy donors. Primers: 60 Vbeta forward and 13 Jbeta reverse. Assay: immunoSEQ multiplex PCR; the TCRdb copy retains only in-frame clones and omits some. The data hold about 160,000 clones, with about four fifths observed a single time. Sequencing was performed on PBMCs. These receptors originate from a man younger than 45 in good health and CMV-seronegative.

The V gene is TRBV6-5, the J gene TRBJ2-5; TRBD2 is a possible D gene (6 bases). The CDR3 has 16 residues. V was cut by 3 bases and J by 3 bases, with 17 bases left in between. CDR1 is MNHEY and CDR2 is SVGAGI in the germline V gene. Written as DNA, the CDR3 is TGTGCCAGCAGTTATTCGTTTGCGGGGCCAAAAGAGACCCAGTACTTC. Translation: CASSYSFAGPKETQYF.

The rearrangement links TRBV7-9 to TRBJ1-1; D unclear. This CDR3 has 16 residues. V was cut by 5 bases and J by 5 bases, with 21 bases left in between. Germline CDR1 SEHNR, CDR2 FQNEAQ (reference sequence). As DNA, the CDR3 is TGTGCCAGCAGCCTGAGCCCCGCGAAAACAGAGACTGAAGCTTTCTTT. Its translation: CASSLSPAKTETEAFF.

CDR3 sequence reads: CASTPQLLYGYTF. In DNA, the CDR3 is TGTGCCAGCACCCCACAGCTCCTCTATGGCTACACCTTC. The rearrangement links TRBV28 to TRBJ1-2; no definite D call. The CDR3 sequence is 13 residues long. Germline V gene sequence: CDR1 MDHEN, CDR2 SYDVKM. Trimming stripped 7 bases from V and 4 bases from J, with 13 bases between.

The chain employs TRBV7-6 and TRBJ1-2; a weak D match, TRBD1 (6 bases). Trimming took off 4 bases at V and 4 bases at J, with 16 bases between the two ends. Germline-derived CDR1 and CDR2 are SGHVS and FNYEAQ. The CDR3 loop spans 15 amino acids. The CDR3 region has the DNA TGTGCCAGCAGCTCCCGGACAGATCTGGGCTATGGCTACACCTTC. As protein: CASSSRTDLGYGYTF.

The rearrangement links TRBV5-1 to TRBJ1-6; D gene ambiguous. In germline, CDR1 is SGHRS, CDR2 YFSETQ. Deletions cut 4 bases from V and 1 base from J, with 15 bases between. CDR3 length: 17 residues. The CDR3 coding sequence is TGCGCCAGCAGCATACTTCCGGGGAGTTCCTATAATTCACCCCTCCACTTT. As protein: CASSILPGSSYNSPLHF.

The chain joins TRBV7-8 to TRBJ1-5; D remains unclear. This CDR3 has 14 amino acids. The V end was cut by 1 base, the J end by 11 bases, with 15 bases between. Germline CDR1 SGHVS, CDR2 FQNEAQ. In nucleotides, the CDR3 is TGTGCCAGCAGCTTAGGAGGTCCTGAGTTGGCCCAGCATTTT. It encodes CASSLGGPELAQHF.

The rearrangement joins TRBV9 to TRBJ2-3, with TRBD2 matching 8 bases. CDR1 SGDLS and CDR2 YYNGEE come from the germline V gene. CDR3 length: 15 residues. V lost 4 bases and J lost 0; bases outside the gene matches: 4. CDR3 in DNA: TGTGCCAGCAGCAAACGGGAGGGGAGCACAGATACGCAGTATTTT. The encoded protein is CASSKREGSTDTQYF.

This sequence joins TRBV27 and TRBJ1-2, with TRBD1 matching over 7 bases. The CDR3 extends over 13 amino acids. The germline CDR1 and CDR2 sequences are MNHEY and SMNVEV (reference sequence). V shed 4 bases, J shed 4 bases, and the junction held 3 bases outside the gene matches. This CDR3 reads CASSSRQGYGYTF. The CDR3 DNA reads TGTGCCAGCAGTTCCAGACAGGGCTATGGCTACACCTTC.

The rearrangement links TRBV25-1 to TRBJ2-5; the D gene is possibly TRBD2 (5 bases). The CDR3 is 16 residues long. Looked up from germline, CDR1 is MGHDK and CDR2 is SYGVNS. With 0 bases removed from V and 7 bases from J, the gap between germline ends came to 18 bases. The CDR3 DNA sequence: TGTGCCAGCAGTGAATATAGCCCGGGCCCACGGGGGACCCAGTACTTC. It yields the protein CASSEYSPGPRGTQYF.

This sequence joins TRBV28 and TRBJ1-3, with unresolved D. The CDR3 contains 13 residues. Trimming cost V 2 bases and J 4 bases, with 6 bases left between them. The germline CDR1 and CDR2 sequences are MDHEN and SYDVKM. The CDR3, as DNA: TGTGCCAGCAGTTTAGGGCAGGGAAACACCATATATTTT. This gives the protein CASSLGQGNTIYF.

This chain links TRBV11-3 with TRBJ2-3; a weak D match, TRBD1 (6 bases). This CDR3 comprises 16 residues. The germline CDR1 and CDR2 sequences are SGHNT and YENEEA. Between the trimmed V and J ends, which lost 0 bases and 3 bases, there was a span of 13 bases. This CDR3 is CASSLDGRGSTDTQYF. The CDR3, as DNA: TGTGCCAGCAGCTTAGATGGCAGGGGTTCTACAGATACGCAGTATTTT.

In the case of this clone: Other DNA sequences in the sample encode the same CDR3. CDR3 coding DNA: TGTGCCTGGAATCCGGGGTTCACTGAAGCTTTCTTT. This encodes CAWNPGFTEAFF. This chain links TRBV30 with TRBJ1-1; unclear D gene. The CDR3 sequence is 12 residues long. Per the germline V gene, CDR1 is GTSNPN and CDR2 is SVGIG (reference sequence). V lost 4 bases, J lost 4 bases, and 10 bases lay in between. The whole variable domain, filled in from reference TRBV30 and TRBJ1-1, reads SQTIHQWPATLVQPVGSPLSLECTVEGTSNPNLYWYRQAAGRGLQLLFYSVGIGQISSEVPQNLSASRPQDRQFILSSKKLLLSDSGFYLCAWNPGFTEAFFGQGTRLTVV.

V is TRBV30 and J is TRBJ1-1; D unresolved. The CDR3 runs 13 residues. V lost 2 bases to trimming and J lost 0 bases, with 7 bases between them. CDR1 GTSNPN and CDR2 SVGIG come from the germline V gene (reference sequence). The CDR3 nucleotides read TGTGCCTGGAGTTCCAGAATGAACACTGAAGCTTTCTTT. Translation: CAWSSRMNTEAFF.

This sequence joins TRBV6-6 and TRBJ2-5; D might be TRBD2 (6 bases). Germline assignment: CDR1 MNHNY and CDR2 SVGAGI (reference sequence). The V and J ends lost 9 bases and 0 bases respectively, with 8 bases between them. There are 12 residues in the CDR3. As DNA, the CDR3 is TGTGCCAGTTCTAGCGACCAAGAGACCCAGTACTTC. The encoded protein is CASSSDQETQYF.

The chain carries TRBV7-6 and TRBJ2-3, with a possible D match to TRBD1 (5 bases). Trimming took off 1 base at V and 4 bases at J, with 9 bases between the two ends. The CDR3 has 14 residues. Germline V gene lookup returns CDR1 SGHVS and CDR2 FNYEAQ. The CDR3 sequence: CASSLEAGSDTQYF. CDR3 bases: TGTGCCAGCAGCTTAGAAGCAGGGTCAGATACGCAGTATTTT.

CDR3 nucleotides: TGTGCCAGCAGTTTTAAACGGGGGACAGGGGGGGCACCCCTCCACTTT. It translates to CASSFKRGTGGAPLHF. This chain uses TRBV2 with TRBJ1-6, with 11 bases identical to TRBD1. The ends lost 5 bases at V and 11 bases at J; junction bases unmatched: 11. This CDR3 comprises 16 residues. CDR1 is SNHLY, CDR2 FYNNEI, per germline.

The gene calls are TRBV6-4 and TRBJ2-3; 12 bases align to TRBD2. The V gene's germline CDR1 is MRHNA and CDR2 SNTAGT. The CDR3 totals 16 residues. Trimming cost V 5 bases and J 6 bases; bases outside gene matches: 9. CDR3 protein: CASSPTSGGPVDTQYF. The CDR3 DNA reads TGTGCCAGCAGTCCGACTAGCGGGGGTCCGGTGGATACGCAGTATTTT.

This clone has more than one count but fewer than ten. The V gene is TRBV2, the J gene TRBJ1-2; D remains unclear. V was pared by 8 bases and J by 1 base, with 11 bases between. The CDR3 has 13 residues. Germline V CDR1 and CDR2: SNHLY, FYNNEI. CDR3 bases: TGTGCCAGCTATAATCGGTTTAACTATGGCTACACCTTC. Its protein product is CASYNRFNYGYTF. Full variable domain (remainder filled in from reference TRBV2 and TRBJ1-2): EPEVTQTPSHQVTQMGQEVILRCVPISNHLYFYWYRQILGQKVEFLVSFYNNEISEKSEIFDDQFSVERPDGSNFTLKIRSTKLEDSAMYFCASYNRFNYGYTFGSGTRLTVV.

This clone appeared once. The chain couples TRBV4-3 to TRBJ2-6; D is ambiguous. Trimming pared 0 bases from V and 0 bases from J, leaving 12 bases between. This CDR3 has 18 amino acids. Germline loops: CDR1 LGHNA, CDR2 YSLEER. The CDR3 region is CASSQDPLTLSGANVLTF. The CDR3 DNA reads TGCGCCAGCAGCCAAGACCCCCTAACCCTCTCTGGGGCCAACGTCCTGACTTTC.

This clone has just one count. The DNA of the CDR3 is TGCGCCAGCAGCTGGGGACTCCTAGGGGACAATGAGCAGTTCTTC. As protein: CASSWGLLGDNEQFF. J is TRBJ2-1 and V is TRBV5-1; tentatively, D is TRBD2 (6 bases). Between the trimmed V and J ends, which lost 3 bases and 5 bases, there was a span of 15 bases. The germline V gene has CDR1 SGHRS and CDR2 YFSETQ. The CDR3 extends over 15 amino acids. The whole variable domain, remainder taken from reference TRBV5-1 and TRBJ2-1, is KAGVTQTPRYLIKTRGQQVTLSCSPISGHRSVSWYQQTPGQGLQFLFEYFSETQRNKGNFPGRFSGRQFSNSRSEMNVSTLELGDSALYLCASSWGLLGDNEQFFGPGTRLTVL.

In DNA form, the CDR3 reads TGTGCCTGGAGTTTCGTAATGAACACTGAAGCTTTCTTT. Protein sequence: CAWSFVMNTEAFF. V is TRBV30 and J is TRBJ1-1; D gene ambiguous. The CDR3 runs 13 residues. The germline V gene encodes CDR1 GTSNPN and CDR2 SVGIG (reference sequence). Trimming took off 2 bases at V and 0 bases at J, with 7 bases between the two ends. The full variable domain, with the rest looked up from reference TRBV30 and TRBJ1-1, is SQTIHQWPATLVQPVGSPLSLECTVEGTSNPNLYWYRQAAGRGLQLLFYSVGIGQISSEVPQNLSASRPQDRQFILSSKKLLLSDSGFYLCAWSFVMNTEAFFGQGTRLTVV.

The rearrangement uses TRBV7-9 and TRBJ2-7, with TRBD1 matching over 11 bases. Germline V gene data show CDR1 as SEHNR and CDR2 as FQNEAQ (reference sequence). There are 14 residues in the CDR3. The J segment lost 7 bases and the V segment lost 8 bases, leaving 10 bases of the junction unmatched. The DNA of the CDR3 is TGTGCCAGCTCCCGGACAGGGGGCATGCGAGAGCAGTACTTC. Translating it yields CASSRTGGMREQYF.